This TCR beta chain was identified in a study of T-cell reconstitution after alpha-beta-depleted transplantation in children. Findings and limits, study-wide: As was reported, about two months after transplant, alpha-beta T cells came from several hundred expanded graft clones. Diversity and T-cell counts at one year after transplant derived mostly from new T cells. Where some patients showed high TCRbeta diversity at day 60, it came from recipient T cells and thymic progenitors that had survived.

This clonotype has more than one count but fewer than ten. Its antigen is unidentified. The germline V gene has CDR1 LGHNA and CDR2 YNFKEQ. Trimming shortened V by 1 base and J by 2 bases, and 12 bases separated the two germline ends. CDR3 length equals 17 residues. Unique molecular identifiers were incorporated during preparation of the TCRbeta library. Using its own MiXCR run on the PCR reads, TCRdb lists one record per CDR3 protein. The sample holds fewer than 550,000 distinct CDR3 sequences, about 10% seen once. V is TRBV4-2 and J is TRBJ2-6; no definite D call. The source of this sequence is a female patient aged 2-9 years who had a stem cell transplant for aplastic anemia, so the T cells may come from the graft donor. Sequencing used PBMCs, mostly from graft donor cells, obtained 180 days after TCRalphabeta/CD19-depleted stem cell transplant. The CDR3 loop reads CASSQASVAAGANVLTF. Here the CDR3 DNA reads TGTGCCAGCAGCCAAGCCTCGGTCGCTGCTGGGGCCAACGTCCTGACTTTC.